This record concerns one T cell receptor (beta chain) sequence. The target antigen is unknown. This sample was taken from a study of blood T cells in healthy people across ages. Study-wide points: Age showed a roughly linear inverse relationship with TCR beta diversity per million T cells. Diversity estimates drawn from one million T cells were deemed underestimates.

A second PCR of about 7 to 12 cycles used a sample-barcoded 5' primer and a J-beta primer mix. Each CDR3 protein gets one entry after TCRdb re-called the 5' RACE reads with MiXCR. Of about 1.8 million distinct CDR3 sequences listed, less than 50% were seen once; the top ten hold around 2.1%. The CDR3 is 15 residues long. Germline loops: CDR1 MDHEN, CDR2 SYDVKM. Trimming removed 1 base from V and 0 bases from J, with 9 bases in between. The TCR was taken from a woman aged 40-49 years in good health. V usage is TRBV28 and J usage is TRBJ1-1; D is undetermined. Input material: blood. Here the CDR3 reads CASSLSAPLNTEAFF. For the CDR3, the DNA is TGTGCCAGCAGTTTATCCGCCCCACTGAACACTGAAGCTTTCTTT.